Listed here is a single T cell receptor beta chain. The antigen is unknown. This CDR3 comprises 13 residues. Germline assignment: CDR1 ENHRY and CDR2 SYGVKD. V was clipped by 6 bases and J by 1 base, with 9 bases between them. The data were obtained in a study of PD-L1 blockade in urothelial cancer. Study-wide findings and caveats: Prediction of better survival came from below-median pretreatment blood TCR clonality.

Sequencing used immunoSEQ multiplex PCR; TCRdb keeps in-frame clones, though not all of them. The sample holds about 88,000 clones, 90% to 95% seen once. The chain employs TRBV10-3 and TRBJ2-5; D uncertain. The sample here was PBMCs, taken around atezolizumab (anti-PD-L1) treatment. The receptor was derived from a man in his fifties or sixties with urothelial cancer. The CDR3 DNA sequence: TGTGCCATCAGGGCAGGTCCCCAAGAGACCCAGTACTTC. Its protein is CAIRAGPQETQYF.